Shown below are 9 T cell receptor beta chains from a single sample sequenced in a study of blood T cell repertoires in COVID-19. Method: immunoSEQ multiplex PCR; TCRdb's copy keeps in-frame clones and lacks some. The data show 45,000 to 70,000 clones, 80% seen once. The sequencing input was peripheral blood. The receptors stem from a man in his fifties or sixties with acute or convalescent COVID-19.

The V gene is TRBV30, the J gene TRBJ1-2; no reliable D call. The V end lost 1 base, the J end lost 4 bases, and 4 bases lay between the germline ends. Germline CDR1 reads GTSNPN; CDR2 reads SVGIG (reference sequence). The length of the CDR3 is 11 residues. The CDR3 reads CAWSALYGYTF. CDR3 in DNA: TGTGCCTGGAGTGCCCTCTATGGCTACACCTTC.

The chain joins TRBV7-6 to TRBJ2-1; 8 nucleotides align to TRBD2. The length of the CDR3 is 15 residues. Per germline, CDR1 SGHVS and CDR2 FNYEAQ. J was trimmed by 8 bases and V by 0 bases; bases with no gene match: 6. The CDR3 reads CASSLAGGGLDEQFF. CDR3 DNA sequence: TGTGCCAGCAGCTTAGCGGGCGGGGGGCTCGATGAGCAGTTCTTC.

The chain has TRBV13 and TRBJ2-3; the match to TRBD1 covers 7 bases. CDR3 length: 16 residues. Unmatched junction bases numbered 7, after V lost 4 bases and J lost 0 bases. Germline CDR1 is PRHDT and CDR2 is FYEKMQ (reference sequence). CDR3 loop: CASSSEGAASTDTQYF. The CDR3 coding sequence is TGTGCCAGCAGCTCTGAGGGGGCCGCGAGCACAGATACGCAGTATTTT.

The CDR3 bases are TGCGCCAGCAGCTTGGGGGCAGGGTTTGCGTTCTCCCCAAACACTGAAGCTTTCTTT. Amino acids: CASSLGAGFAFSPNTEAFF. This chain joins TRBV5-1 and TRBJ1-1; tentatively, D is TRBD1 (5 bases). The CDR3 extends over 19 amino acids. Trimming removed 0 bases from V and 2 bases from J, with 23 bases in between. CDR1 SGHRS and CDR2 YFSETQ come from the germline V gene.

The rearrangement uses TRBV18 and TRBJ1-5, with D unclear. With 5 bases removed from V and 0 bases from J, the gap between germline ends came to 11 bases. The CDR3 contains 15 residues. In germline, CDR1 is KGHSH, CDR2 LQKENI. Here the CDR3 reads CASSSGVDSNQPQHF. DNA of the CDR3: TGTGCCAGCTCATCGGGAGTCGATAGCAATCAGCCCCAGCATTTT.

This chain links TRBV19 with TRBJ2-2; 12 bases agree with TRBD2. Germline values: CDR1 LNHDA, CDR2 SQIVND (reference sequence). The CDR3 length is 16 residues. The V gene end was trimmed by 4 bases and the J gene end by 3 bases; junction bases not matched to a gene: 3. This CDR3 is CASSTLAGGYTGELFF. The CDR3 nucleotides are TGTGCCAGTAGTACGCTAGCGGGGGGGTACACCGGGGAGCTGTTTTTT.

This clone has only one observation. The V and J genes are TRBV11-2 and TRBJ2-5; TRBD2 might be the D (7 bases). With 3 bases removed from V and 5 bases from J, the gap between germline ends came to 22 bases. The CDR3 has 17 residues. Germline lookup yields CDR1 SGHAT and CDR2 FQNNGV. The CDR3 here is CASSLEGGPGRRETQYF. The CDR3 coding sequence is TGTGCCAGCAGCTTGGAGGGGGGGCCTGGTCGGCGGGAGACCCAGTACTTC.

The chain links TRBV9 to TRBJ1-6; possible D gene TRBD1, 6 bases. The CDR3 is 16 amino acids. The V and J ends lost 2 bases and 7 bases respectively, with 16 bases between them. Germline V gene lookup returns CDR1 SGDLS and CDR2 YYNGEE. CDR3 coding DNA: TGTGCCAGCAGCGTTGCGGGGGCGTTACTCAATTCACCCCTCCACTTT. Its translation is CASSVAGALLNSPLHF.

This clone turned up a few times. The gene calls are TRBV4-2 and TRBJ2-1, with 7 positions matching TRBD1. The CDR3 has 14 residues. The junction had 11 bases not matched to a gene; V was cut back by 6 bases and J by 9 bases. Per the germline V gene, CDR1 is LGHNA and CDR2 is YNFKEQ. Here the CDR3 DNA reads TGTGCCAGCAGGCTAATTACAGGGGACGGTGAGCAGTTCTTC. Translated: CASRLITGDGEQFF.